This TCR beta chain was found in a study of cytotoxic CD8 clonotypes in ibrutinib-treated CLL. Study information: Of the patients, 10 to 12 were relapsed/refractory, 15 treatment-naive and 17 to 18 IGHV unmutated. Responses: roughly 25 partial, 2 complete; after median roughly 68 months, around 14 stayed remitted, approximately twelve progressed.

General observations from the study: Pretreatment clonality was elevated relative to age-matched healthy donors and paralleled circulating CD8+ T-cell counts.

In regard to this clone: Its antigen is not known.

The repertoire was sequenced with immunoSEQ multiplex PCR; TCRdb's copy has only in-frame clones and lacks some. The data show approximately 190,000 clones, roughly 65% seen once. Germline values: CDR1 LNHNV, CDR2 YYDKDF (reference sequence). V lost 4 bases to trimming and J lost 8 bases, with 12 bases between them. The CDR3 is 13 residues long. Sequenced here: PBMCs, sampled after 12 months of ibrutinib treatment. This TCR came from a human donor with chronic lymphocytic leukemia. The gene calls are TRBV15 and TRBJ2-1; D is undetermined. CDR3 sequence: CATSKPLGHEQFF. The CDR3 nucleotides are TGTGCCACCAGCAAGCCGTTGGGCCATGAGCAGTTCTTC.